Following are 19 T cell receptor beta chains from one sample sequenced in a study of cytomegalovirus exposure and HLA in healthy donors. The PCR used 60 Vbeta and 13 Jbeta primers. Repertoires were generated with immunoSEQ multiplex PCR, while TCRdb's copy carries only in-frame clones and drops some. The data hold some 170,000 clones, with around 70% observed a single time. The sample consisted of PBMCs. These receptor sequences come from a male donor in good health and CMV-seronegative.

This sequence joins TRBV5-8 and TRBJ2-3; the match to TRBD1 covers 9 bases. This CDR3 contains 14 residues. The germline CDR1 and CDR2 sequences are SGHTS and YDEGEE. The V and J ends lost 4 bases and 4 bases, in that order; junction bases with no gene match: 4. CDR3: CASSPQGASDTQYF. The CDR3 DNA sequence: TGTGCCAGCAGCCCACAGGGGGCTTCAGATACGCAGTATTTT.

The rearrangement uses TRBV6-4 and TRBJ1-1; tentatively, D is TRBD1 (6 bases). V lost 4 bases and J lost 10, with 13 bases in between. The germline CDR1 and CDR2 sequences are MRHNA and SNTAGT. CDR3 size: 12 residues. The CDR3 coding sequence is TGTGCCAGCAGTGTTTACGGGGGGGCAGCTTTCTTT. Translated, it gives CASSVYGGAAFF.

The V gene is TRBV25-1, the J gene TRBJ1-3; a weak D match, TRBD1 (6 bases). The CDR3 runs to 16 residues. Germline V lookup: CDR1 MGHDK, CDR2 SYGVNS. Trimming pared 7 bases from V and 0 bases from J, leaving 16 bases between. CDR3 sequence (DNA): TGTGCCAGCACCCCACCGTGGGGGCCCTCTGGAAACACCATATATTTT. Its protein product is CASTPPWGPSGNTIYF.

This clone was counted a few times. The rearrangement links TRBV27 to TRBJ2-1; 10 nucleotides align to TRBD2. Germline CDR1 reads MNHEY; CDR2 reads SMNVEV (reference sequence). The junction had 10 bases not matched to a gene; V was cut back by 7 bases and J by 4 bases. This CDR3 contains 16 residues. The CDR3 is CASTLPSGGLYNEQFF. The CDR3 nucleotides are TGTGCCAGCACCCTACCTAGCGGGGGCCTATACAATGAGCAGTTCTTC.

The V and J genes are TRBV9 and TRBJ2-7; TRBD2 agrees at 9 bases. Per germline, CDR1 SGDLS and CDR2 YYNGEE. CDR3 length: 16 amino acids. V was pared by 4 bases and J by 2 bases, with 10 bases of the junction left unmatched. The CDR3: CASSPTAGGVPYEQYF. Here the CDR3 DNA reads TGTGCCAGCAGCCCCACAGCGGGGGGCGTTCCCTACGAGCAGTACTTC.

This clone was seen a single time. This chain's CDR3 is CSVDRDNTEAFF. The CDR3 DNA is TGCAGCGTGGACAGAGATAACACTGAAGCTTTCTTT. The chain is built from TRBV29-1 and TRBJ1-1; TRBD1 is a possible D gene (6 bases). Germline V gene lookup returns CDR1 SQVTM and CDR2 ANQGSEA. V was pared by 6 bases and J by 2 bases, with 10 bases between. This CDR3 comprises 12 residues.

The gene calls are TRBV2 and TRBJ1-4; D is undetermined. V was pared by 1 base and J by 7 bases, with 13 bases between. Germline V gene sequence: CDR1 SNHLY, CDR2 FYNNEI. The CDR3 length is 15 residues. CDR3 amino acids: CASSEGLVSLEKLFF. The CDR3 DNA reads as TGTGCCAGCAGTGAAGGACTGGTTAGTCTTGAAAAACTGTTTTTT.

The gene calls are TRBV5-4 and TRBJ1-2; tentative D call: TRBD1 (6 bases). CDR1 is SGHNT, CDR2 YYREEE, per germline (reference sequence). V lost 4 bases and J lost 7, with 14 bases in between. The CDR3 loop spans 13 amino acids. The CDR3, as DNA: TGTGCCAGCAGCCCCTGGGACAAGTGTGGCTACACCTTC. Its translation: CASSPWDKCGYTF.

This chain uses TRBV2 with TRBJ2-7, with D maybe TRBD1 (7 bases). The CDR3 contains 16 residues. Germline CDR1 SNHLY, CDR2 FYNNEI. Between the trimmed V and J ends, which lost 6 bases and 3 bases, there was a span of 21 bases. The CDR3 coding sequence is TGTGCCAGCAGATTAAAAGGCGGGACAGCAGTCTACGAGCAGTACTTC. Protein: CASRLKGGTAVYEQYF.

The chain carries TRBV7-3 and TRBJ2-3, with 8 bases lining up with TRBD1. Trimming cost V 5 bases and J 1 base; bases outside gene matches: 2. The CDR3 covers 14 residues. Germline V gene sequence: CDR1 SGHTA, CDR2 FQGTGA. The CDR3: CASSRTGRTDTQYF. Written as DNA, the CDR3 is TGTGCCAGCAGCCGGACAGGGCGCACAGATACGCAGTATTTT.

The chain combines TRBV14 with TRBJ1-5, with 9 bases aligning to TRBD1. V was clipped by 0 bases and J by 3 bases; unmatched bases: 12. The V gene's germline CDR1 is SGHDN and CDR2 FVKESK. The CDR3 is made up of 19 amino acids. CDR3 DNA: TGTGCCAGCAGCCAAGATAAAAACCCTGGGACAGGGCCCAATCAGCCCCAGCATTTT. Translation gives CASSQDKNPGTGPNQPQHF.

This clone turned up a few times. Different DNA sequences within this sample yield the same CDR3. V is TRBV2 and J is TRBJ2-3; 12 bases match TRBD2. Per germline, CDR1 SNHLY and CDR2 FYNNEI. The CDR3 is made up of 16 amino acids. With V trimmed by 8 bases and J by 3 bases, 9 bases remained unmatched. CDR3 bases: TGTGCCAGCTCCCCAAGGACTAGCGGGGTGACAGATACGCAGTATTTT. Its protein product is CASSPRTSGVTDTQYF.

J is TRBJ2-3 and V is TRBV20-1; D gene unclear. V dropped 7 bases and J dropped 8 bases, with 4 bases sitting between them. There are 8 residues in the CDR3. The germline gives CDR1 DFQATT, CDR2 SNEGSKA (reference sequence). The CDR3 loop reads CSVGTQYF. The CDR3 DNA reads as TGCAGTGTCGGTACGCAGTATTTT.

The V call is TRBV9, the J call TRBJ2-2; 11 bases align to TRBD1. The J segment lost 5 bases and the V segment lost 3 bases, leaving 6 bases of the junction unmatched. Germline V CDR1 and CDR2: SGDLS, YYNGEE. There are 16 residues in the CDR3. The CDR3 nucleotides are TGTGCCAGCAGCGCCCGGACAGGGGGCGCGACCGGGGAGCTGTTTTTT. Protein product: CASSARTGGATGELFF.

The chain links TRBV28 to TRBJ2-3, with 14 nucleotides matching TRBD2. The J segment lost 1 base and the V segment lost 3 bases, leaving 15 bases of the junction unmatched. CDR1 MDHEN and CDR2 SYDVKM come from the germline V gene. The CDR3 sequence is 21 residues long. DNA of the CDR3: TGTGCCAGCAGTTTTCCCTCCTTGGGACTAGCGGGAGAGATTGGCACAGATACGCAGTATTTT. It codes for CASSFPSLGLAGEIGTDTQYF.

This clone was seen a handful of times. The V call is TRBV9, the J call TRBJ1-1; D gene ambiguous. Germline CDR1 reads SGDLS; CDR2 reads YYNGEE. The CDR3 has 13 residues. V shed 2 bases and J shed 2 bases, with 7 bases lying between them. DNA for the CDR3: TGTGCCAGCAGCGTCAGAATAAACACTGAAGCTTTCTTT. Translated, it gives CASSVRINTEAFF.

This clone was picked up a small number of times. This rearrangement joins TRBV5-1 to TRBJ2-7, with D maybe TRBD2 (6 bases). CDR3 length equals 22 residues. The V gene lost 1 base and the J gene lost 4 bases, with 36 bases spanning the gap. Germline V lookup: CDR1 SGHRS, CDR2 YFSETQ. The chain's CDR3 is CASSLTMDTEPYSGTGPYEQYF. CDR3 nucleotides: TGCGCCAGCAGCTTGACGATGGACACAGAGCCTTACTCCGGGACTGGACCTTACGAGCAGTACTTC.

J is TRBJ2-5 and V is TRBV2, with D perhaps TRBD1 (5 bases). The CDR3 has 13 residues. Germline CDR1 and CDR2: SNHLY and FYNNEI. The ends were cut back, 5 bases at V and 5 bases at J, with 12 bases in the middle. The CDR3 coding sequence is TGTGCCAGCAGTCAAAGGGGCATGGAGACCCAGTACTTC. Its protein product is CASSQRGMETQYF.

The rearrangement links TRBV30 to TRBJ2-4; possibly TRBD1 for D (6 bases). V was cut by 4 bases and J by 9 bases, with 16 bases left in between. Germline values: CDR1 GTSNPN, CDR2 SVGIG (reference sequence). This CDR3 is built from 13 residues. The CDR3 spells CAWIPSGVGIQYF. DNA for the CDR3: TGTGCCTGGATACCCTCAGGGGTCGGCATTCAGTACTTC.